This T cell receptor beta chain derives from a study of OX40 agonist ivuxolimab in advanced cancers. The ends were cut back, 5 bases at V and 2 bases at J, with 19 bases in the middle. CDR1 and CDR2 (germline): SGHTA, FQGNSA. This CDR3 region has 17 residues. Sequencing used immunoSEQ multiplex PCR; TCRdb keeps in-frame clones, though not all of them. The table lists 70,000 to 75,000 clones, about 85% of them singletons, with around 0.99% in the top ten. The sequences come from CD4+ or CD8+ T cells sorted from blood, collected in a trial of the OX40 agonist ivuxolimab. This TCR was recovered from an adult with an advanced solid tumor such as melanoma, head and neck, liver or kidney cancer. The rearrangement uses TRBV7-2 and TRBJ1-5; maybe TRBD1 (5 bases). The CDR3 loop reads CASSPGHSLGGNQPQHF. CDR3 in DNA: TGTGCCAGCAGCCCCGGACATTCTCTAGGTGGCAATCAGCCCCAGCATTTT.